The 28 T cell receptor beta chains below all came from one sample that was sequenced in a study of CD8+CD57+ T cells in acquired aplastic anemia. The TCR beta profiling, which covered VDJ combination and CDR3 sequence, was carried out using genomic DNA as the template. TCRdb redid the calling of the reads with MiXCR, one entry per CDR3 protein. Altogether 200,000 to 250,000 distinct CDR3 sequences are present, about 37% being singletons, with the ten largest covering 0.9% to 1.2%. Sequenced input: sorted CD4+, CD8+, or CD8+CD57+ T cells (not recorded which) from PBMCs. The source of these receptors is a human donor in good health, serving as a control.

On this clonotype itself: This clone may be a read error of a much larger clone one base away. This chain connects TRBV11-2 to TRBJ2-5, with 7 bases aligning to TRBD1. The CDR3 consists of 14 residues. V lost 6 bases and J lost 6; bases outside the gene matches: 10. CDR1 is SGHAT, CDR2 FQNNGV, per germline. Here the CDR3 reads CASSPDRAAQTQYF. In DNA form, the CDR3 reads TGTGCCAGCAGTCCAGACAGGGCGGCACAGACCCAGTACTTC.

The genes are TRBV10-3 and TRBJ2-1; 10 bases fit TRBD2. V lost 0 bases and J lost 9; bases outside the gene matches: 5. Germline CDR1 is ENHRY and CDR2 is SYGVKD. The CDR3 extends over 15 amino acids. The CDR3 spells CAISESLAGDSEQFF. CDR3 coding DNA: TGTGCCATCAGTGAGTCTCTAGCGGGAGACAGTGAGCAGTTCTTC.

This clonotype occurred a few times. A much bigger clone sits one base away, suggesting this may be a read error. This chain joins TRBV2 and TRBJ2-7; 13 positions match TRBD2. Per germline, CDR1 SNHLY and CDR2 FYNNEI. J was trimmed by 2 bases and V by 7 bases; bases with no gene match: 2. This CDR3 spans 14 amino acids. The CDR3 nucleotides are TGTGCCAGCAAGGGGACTAGCGGGACCTACGAGCAGTACTTC. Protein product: CASKGTSGTYEQYF.

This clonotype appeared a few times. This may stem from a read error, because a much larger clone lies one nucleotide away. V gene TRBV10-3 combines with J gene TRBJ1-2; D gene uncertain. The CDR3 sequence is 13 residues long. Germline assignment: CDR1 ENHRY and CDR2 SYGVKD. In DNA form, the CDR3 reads TGTACCAGCAGCGCAACAGATCTCTATGGCTACACCTTC. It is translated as CTSSATDLYGYTF.

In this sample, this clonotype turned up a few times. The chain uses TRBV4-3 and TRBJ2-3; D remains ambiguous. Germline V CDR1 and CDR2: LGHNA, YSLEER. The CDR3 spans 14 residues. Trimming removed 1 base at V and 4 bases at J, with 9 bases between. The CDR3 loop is CASSQGTSADTQYF. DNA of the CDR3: TGCGCCAGCAGCCAAGGGACGTCCGCAGATACGCAGTATTTT.

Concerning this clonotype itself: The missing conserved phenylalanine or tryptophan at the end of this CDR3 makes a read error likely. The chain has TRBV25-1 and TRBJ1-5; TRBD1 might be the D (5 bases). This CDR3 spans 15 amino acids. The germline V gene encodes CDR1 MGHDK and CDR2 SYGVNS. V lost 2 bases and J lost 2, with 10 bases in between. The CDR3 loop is CASSEPGGGNQPQHL. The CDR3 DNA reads TGTGCCAGCAGTGAACCGGGGGGTGGCAATCAGCCCCAGCATCTT.

In nucleotides, the CDR3 is TGTGCCAGCTCACCGGAGGGGACAACTATCTACGAGCAGTACTTC. It is translated as CASSPEGTTIYEQYF. V is TRBV18 and J is TRBJ2-7; either TRBD1 or TRBD2 may supply D (6 bases each). V lost 3 bases to trimming and J lost 3 bases, with 15 bases between them. Germline V gene data show CDR1 as KGHSH and CDR2 as LQKENI. This CDR3 contains 15 residues.

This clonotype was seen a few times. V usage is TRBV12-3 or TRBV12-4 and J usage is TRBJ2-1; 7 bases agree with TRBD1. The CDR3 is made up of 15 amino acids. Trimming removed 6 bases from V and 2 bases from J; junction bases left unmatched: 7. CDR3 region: CASRPQGQTYNEQFF. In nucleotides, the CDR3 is TGTGCCAGCAGACCCCAGGGACAGACCTACAATGAGCAGTTCTTC.

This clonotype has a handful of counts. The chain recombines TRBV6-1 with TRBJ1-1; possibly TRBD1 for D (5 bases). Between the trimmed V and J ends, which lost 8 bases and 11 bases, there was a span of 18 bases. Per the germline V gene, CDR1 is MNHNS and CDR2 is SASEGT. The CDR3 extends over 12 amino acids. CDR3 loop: CASQGPQIRAFF. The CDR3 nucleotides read TGTGCCAGCCAGGGACCGCAGATTCGGGCTTTCTTT.

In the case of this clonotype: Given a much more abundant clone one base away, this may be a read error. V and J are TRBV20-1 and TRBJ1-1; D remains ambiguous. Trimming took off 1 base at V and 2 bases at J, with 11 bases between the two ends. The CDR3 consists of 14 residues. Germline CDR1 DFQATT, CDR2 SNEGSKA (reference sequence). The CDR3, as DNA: TGCAGTGCTAGAGGGGTGATAGGTAACACTGAAGCTTTCTTT. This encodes CSARGVIGNTEAFF.

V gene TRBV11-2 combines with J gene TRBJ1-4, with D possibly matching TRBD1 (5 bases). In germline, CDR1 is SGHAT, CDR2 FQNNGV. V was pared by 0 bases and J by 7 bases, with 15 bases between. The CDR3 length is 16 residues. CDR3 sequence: CASSLEFGAGTEKLFF. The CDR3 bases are TGTGCCAGCAGCTTAGAGTTCGGCGCAGGGACTGAAAAACTGTTTTTT. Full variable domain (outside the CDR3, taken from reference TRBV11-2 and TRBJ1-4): EAGVAQSPRYKIIEKRQSVAFWCNPISGHATLYWYQQILGQGPKLLIQFQNNGVVDDSQLPKDRFSAERLKGVDSTLKIQPAKLEDSAVYLCASSLEFGAGTEKLFFGSGTQLSVL.

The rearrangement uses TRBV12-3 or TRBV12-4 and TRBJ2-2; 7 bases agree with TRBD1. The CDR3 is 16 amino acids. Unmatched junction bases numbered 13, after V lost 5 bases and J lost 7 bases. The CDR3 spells CASSPSPGTVGGELFF. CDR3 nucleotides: TGTGCCAGCAGTCCCAGTCCCGGGACAGTCGGCGGGGAGCTGTTTTTT.

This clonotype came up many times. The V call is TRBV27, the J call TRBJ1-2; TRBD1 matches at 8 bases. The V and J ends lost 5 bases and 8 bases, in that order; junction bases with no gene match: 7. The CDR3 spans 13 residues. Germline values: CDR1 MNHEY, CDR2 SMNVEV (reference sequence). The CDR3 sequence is CASSPRTGSGYTF. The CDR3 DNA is TGTGCCAGCAGTCCCCGGACAGGGAGCGGCTACACCTTC.

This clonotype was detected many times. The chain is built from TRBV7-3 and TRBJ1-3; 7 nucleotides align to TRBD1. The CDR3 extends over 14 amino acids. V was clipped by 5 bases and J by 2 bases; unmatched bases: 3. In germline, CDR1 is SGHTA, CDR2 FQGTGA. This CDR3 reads CASSQGTAGNTIYF. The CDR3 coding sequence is TGTGCCAGCAGCCAAGGGACAGCTGGAAACACCATATATTTT.

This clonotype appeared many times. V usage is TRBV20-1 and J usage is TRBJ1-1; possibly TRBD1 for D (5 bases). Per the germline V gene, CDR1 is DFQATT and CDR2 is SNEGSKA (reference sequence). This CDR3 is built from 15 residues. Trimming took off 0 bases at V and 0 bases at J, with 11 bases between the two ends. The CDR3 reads CSARDDGGVNTEAFF. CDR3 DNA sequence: TGCAGTGCTAGAGATGACGGGGGGGTGAACACTGAAGCTTTCTTT.

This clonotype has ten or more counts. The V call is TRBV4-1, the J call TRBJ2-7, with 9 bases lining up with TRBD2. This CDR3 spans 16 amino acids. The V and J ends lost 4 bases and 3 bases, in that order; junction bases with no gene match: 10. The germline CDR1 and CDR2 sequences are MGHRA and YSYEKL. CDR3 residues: CASSRTGTSLLYEQYF. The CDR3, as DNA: TGCGCCAGCAGCCGCACCGGGACTAGCCTTCTCTACGAGCAGTACTTC.

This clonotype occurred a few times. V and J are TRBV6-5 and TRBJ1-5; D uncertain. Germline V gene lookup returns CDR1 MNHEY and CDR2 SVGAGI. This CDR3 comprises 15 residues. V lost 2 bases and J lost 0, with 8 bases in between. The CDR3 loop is CASSYGSDSNQPQHF. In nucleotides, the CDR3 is TGTGCCAGCAGTTACGGTTCAGATAGCAATCAGCCCCAGCATTTT.

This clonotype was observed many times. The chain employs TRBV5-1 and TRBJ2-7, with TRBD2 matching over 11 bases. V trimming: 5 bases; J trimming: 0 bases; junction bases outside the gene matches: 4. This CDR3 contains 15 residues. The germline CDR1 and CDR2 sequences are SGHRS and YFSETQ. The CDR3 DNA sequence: TGCGCCAGCAGGCAGGGACTAGCGGTCTCCTACGAGCAGTACTTC. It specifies CASRQGLAVSYEQYF.

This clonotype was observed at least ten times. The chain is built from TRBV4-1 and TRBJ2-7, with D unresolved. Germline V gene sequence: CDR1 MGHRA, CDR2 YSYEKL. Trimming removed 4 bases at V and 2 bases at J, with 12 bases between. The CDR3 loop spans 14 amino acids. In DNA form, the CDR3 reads TGCGCCAGCAGCCCCACGACTGAAACCTACGAGCAGTACTTC. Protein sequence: CASSPTTETYEQYF.

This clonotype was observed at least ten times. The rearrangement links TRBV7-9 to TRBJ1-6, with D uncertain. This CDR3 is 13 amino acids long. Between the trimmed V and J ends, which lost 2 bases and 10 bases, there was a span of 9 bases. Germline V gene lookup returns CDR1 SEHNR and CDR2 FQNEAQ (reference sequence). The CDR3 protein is CASSLNPKSPLHF. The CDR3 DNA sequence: TGTGCCAGCAGCTTAAACCCTAAGTCACCCCTCCACTTT.

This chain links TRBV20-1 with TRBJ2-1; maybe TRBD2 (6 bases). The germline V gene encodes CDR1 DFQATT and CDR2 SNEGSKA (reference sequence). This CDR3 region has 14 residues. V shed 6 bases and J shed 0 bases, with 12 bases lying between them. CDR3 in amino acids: CSAARGGSYNEQFF. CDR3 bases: TGCAGTGCCGCGCGGGGCGGCTCCTACAATGAGCAGTTCTTC.

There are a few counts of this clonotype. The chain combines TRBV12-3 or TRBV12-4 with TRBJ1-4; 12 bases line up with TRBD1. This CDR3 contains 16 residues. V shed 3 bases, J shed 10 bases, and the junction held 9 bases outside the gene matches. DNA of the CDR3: TGTGCCAGCAGTTTTACCCACCCGGGACAGGGGGCAAAACTGTTTTTT. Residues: CASSFTHPGQGAKLFF.

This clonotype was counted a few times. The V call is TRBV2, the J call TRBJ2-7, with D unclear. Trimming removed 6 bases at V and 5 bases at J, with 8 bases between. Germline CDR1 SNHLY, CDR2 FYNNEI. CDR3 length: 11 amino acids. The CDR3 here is CASSLDHEQYF. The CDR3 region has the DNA TGTGCCAGCAGCCTGGATCACGAGCAGTACTTC.

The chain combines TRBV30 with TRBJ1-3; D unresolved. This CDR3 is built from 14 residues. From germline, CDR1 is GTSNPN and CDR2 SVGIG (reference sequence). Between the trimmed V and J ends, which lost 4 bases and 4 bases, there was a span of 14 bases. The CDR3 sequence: CAWTRGLGGNTIYF. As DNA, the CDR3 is TGTGCCTGGACTAGAGGTTTGGGAGGAAACACCATATATTTT.

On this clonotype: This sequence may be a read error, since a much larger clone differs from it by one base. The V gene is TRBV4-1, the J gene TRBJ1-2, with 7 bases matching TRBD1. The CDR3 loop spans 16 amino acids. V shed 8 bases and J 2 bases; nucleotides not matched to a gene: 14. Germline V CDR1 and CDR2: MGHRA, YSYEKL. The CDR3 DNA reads TGCGCCAGCGCATCCACCCTGACAGGGATGAACTATGGCTACACCTTC. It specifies CASASTLTGMNYGYTF.

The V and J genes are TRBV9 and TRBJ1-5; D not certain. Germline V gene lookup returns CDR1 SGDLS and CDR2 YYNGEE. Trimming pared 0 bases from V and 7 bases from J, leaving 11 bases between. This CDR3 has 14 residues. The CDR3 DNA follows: TGTGCCAGCAGCGTAGGATGGGGAAACCAGCCCCAGCATTTT. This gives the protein CASSVGWGNQPQHF.

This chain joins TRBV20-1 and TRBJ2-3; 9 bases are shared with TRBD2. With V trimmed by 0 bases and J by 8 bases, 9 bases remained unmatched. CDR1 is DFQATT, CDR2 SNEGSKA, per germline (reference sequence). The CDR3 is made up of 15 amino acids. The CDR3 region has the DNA TGCAGTGCTAGAGATTTCTTGGCTAGCGGGGCTACGCAGTATTTT. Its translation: CSARDFLASGATQYF.

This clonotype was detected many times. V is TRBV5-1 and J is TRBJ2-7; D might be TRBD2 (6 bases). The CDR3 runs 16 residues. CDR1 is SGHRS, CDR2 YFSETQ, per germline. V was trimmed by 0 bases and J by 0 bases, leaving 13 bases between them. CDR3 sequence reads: CASSLGGDGYSYEQYF. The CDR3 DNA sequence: TGCGCCAGCAGCTTGGGGGGGGACGGATACTCCTACGAGCAGTACTTC.